What follows describes a single TCR beta chain. What this receptor recognizes is not known. Base qualities are not at hand, and no much larger clone is one base apart. The sample originates from a study of OX40 agonist ivuxolimab in advanced cancers. About the study as a whole: Ivuxolimab was an agonistic, fully human IgG2 monoclonal antibody directed against OX40 (CD134), a costimulatory receptor. Of the approximately 50 patients in dose escalation, about 20 had hepatocellular carcinoma, some 15 had melanoma, 9 had renal cell carcinoma and 9 had head and neck cancer. Peripheral TCRbeta sequencing was intended to test whether TCR sequence diversity was altered and clonal T-cell expansion was caused by ivuxolimab. A male proportion of around 81% and a mean age of about 60 years, ranging from 23 to 79, were recorded for the dose-escalation cohort. The paper describes the monotherapy dose-escalation part (N ≈ 52 patients) of the phase I trial of ivuxolimab. Partial responses occurred in three dose-escalation patients, of whom one had hepatocellular carcinoma and two had cutaneous melanoma. Patients were allowed to have had prior anti-PD-1, anti-PD-L1 or anti-CTLA-4 therapy, and more than 30% of the dose-escalation patients had previously received checkpoint inhibitors. Intravenous ivuxolimab was administered to patients every 2 weeks at six dose levels: 0.01, 0.1, 0.3, 1.5, 3 and 10 mg/kg.

Genomic DNA was isolated from the sorted cells so that the TCRbeta CDR3 region could be sequenced. The immunoSEQ Assay was used to sequence the TCRbeta CDR3 regions. Here the immuneACCESS table is served through TCRdb, limited to in-frame sequences with V and J called. Missing clones are a known gap in these copies; in checked studies unresolved V genes cover under half, and the rest lacks a known reason. This sample is represented by approximately 11,000 clones; approximately 80% of them were singletons. The top ten constitute 13% to 15% of the sample. As encoded in the germline V gene (reference sequence), CDR1 is MNHEY while CDR2 is SMNVEV. The CDR3 spans 10 residues, from the cysteine through the phenylalanine. Only the CDR3 DNA stays, 30 bases, in frame from base 1. V is pared back by 8 bases and J by 6 bases, with 6 bases lying between the germline termini. Patients with a history of autoimmune disease or receiving systemic immunosuppression were excluded from the trial. In every dose cohort, peripheral blood was drawn for TCR sequencing at baseline, cycle 4 day 1, and cycle 7 day 1. Samples were obtained from an open-label, multicenter, first-in-human phase I dose-escalation trial of ivuxolimab. Adults with locally advanced or metastatic melanoma, renal cell, hepatocellular, or head and neck squamous cell carcinoma were enrolled in the trial. Before TCR sequencing, CD4+ and CD8+ T cells were separately sorted from peripheral blood.

The full study reports these points: At doses from 0.1 to 3.0 mg/kg, clonal expansion was seen in both CD4+ and CD8+ blood T cells between baseline and week 6. Partial responders in the 0.1-3.0 mg/kg groups had among the lowest normalized peripheral clonal expansion, especially among CD8+ T cells. Which antigens the clonally expanded peripheral T cells were specific for was not determined. Low levels of normalized T-cell clonal expansion were also seen in some nonresponding patients. On average, CD8+ T cells showed more expanded clones than CD4+ T cells after ivuxolimab.

The rearranged segments are TRBV27 and TRBJ2-3, with the D gene uncertain. Sequencing was performed on CD4+ or CD8+ T cells sorted from blood, taken in a trial of the OX40 agonist ivuxolimab. The source of this sequence is an adult with an advanced solid tumor such as melanoma, head and neck, liver or kidney cancer. This receptor carries the CDR3 CASGRDTQYF. The DNA sequence is TGTGCCAGCGGGCGGGATACGCAGTATTTT.